Listed below are T cell receptor beta chains from one sample, sequenced in a study of shared clonotypes between healthy human individuals. The data were produced by immunoSEQ multiplex PCR, yet TCRdb's version contains in-frame clones alone and is incomplete. Here the sample spans 180,000 or so clones, over 85% being singletons. The sequencing sample was made of naive CD4+ T cells sorted from blood. All receptors come from a woman in her thirties in good health. Each CDR3 is given with its conserved first and last residue. A D gene is named only where the DNA matches it firmly. The size entry is marked missing in some rows and otherwise reads once, few, many or a size class.

V,J,size,D,CDR3,DNA
TRBV28,TRBJ1-1,-,-,CASSFIDRRNTEAFF,TGTGCCAGCAGTTTTATCGACCGACGCAACACTGAAGCTTTCTTT
TRBV4-2,TRBJ2-3,-,TRBD1,CASSQATGEASTDTQYF,TGTGCCAGCAGCCAAGCTACAGGGGAAGCTAGCACAGATACGCAGTATTTT
TRBV28,TRBJ2-7,-,-,CASSLTTTPYEQYF,TGTGCCAGCAGTTTAACCACGACCCCCTACGAGCAGTACTTC
TRBV7-9,TRBJ2-1,-,-,CASSSLSGASEQFF,TGTGCCAGCAGCTCCTTATCGGGAGCGTCTGAGCAGTTCTTC
TRBV18,TRBJ2-3,-,-,CASSPVGLFTDTQYF,TGTGCCAGCTCACCAGTAGGCTTATTCACAGATACGCAGTATTTT
TRBV30,TRBJ2-1,-,-,CAWTSDSSYNEQFF,TGTGCCTGGACGTCGGATAGCTCCTACAATGAGCAGTTCTTC
TRBV27,TRBJ1-2,-,-,CASSHSGDRGGYTF,TGTGCCAGCAGCCATTCCGGGGATAGGGGAGGCTACACCTTC
TRBV5-8,TRBJ2-5,-,TRBD2,CASSPGGTSGRETQYF,TGTGCCAGCAGCCCGGGAGGGACTAGCGGGAGAGAGACCCAGTACTTC
TRBV29-1,TRBJ1-1,-,-,CSVTKKMRTRDKNTEAFF,TGCAGCGTTACGAAAAAGATGCGAACCCGGGACAAGAACACTGAAGCTTTCTTT
TRBV7-8,TRBJ2-7,-,TRBD2,CASSPGLAVGAEQYF,TGTGCCAGCAGCCCGGGACTAGCGGTGGGGGCCGAGCAGTACTTC
TRBV10-1,TRBJ2-7,-,-,CASWQYEQYF,TGCGCCAGCTGGCAATACGAGCAGTACTTC
TRBV15,TRBJ2-3,-,TRBD1,CATSRAPGQGMGDTQYF,TGTGCCACCAGCAGAGCACCGGGACAGGGGATGGGAGATACGCAGTATTTT
TRBV28,TRBJ2-6,-,TRBD1,CASSPPRGYGSGANVLTF,TGTGCCAGCAGTCCCCCCAGGGGGTACGGCTCTGGGGCCAACGTCCTGACTTTC
TRBV28,TRBJ2-7,-,-,CASRAQGLSYEQYF,TGTGCCAGCAGGGCTCAGGGACTTAGCTACGAGCAGTACTTC
TRBV9,TRBJ1-3,-,-,CASSVAPISGNTIYF,TGTGCCAGCAGCGTCGCGCCAATCTCTGGAAACACCATATATTTT
TRBV5-4,TRBJ2-2,-,-,CASSLGGNTGELFF,TGTGCCAGCAGCTTGGGGGGGAACACCGGGGAGCTGTTTTTT
TRBV27,TRBJ2-1,-,-,CASSPGISYNEQFF,TGTGCCAGCAGCCCCGGGATCTCCTACAATGAGCAGTTCTTC
TRBV28,TRBJ1-3,-,TRBD1,CASQTGSGNTIYF,TGTGCCAGCCAGACAGGGTCTGGAAACACCATATATTTT
TRBV28,TRBJ1-2,few,TRBD1,CASRGTGKIYGYTF,TGTGCCAGCAGGGGGACAGGGAAAATCTATGGCTACACCTTC
TRBV2,TRBJ2-4,-,-,CASSESAALAKNIQYF,TGTGCCAGCAGTGAGTCGGCAGCCCTAGCCAAAAACATTCAGTACTTC
TRBV5-1,TRBJ1-2,-,TRBD1,CASSRDRVVGYTF,TGCGCCAGCAGCCGGGACAGGGTAGTTGGCTACACCTTC
TRBV2,TRBJ2-7,-,-,CASRKAGQTYEQYF,TGTGCCAGCAGAAAGGCGGGTCAAACCTACGAGCAGTACTTC
TRBV6-5,TRBJ1-4,-,-,CARQALDEKLFF,TGTGCCAGGCAGGCGTTAGATGAAAAACTGTTTTTT